Each of the 7 T cell receptor beta chains below was sequenced from the same sample in a study of post-analysis software for immune sequencing data. Overall study results and limits: Included in a set of about five TRBV segments more frequent in patients than controls were TRBV5-6, TRBV5-1 and TRBV20-1.

Prepared libraries of TCR beta cDNA carried unique molecular identifiers. TCRdb redid the calling of the PCR reads with MiXCR, one entry per CDR3 protein. The data hold 750,000 to 950,000 distinct CDR3 sequences, with approximately 50% observed a single time. The antigens these receptors bind are not known. The specimen was blood. These receptors originate from a girl aged 10 to 17 with multiple sclerosis.

The chain recombines TRBV20-1 with TRBJ2-5; TRBD2 might be the D (6 bases). Germline V gene lookup returns CDR1 DFQATT and CDR2 SNEGSKA (reference sequence). This CDR3 comprises 14 residues. Trimming stripped 0 bases from V and 4 bases from J, with 12 bases between. The chain's CDR3 is CSARDWEETETQYF. The CDR3 DNA follows: TGCAGTGCTAGAGATTGGGAGGAGACAGAGACCCAGTACTTC.

This chain links TRBV3-1 with TRBJ2-7, with a weak D call TRBD1 (6 bases). Germline V CDR1 and CDR2: LGHDT, YNNKEL (reference sequence). V lost 0 bases, J lost 0 bases, and 12 bases lay in between. This CDR3 contains 16 residues. DNA for the CDR3: TGTGCCAGCAGCCAAGATCGAGGGGGAACCTCCTACGAGCAGTACTTC. Amino acids: CASSQDRGGTSYEQYF.

This clonotype came up a few times. The J gene is TRBJ1-2, the V gene TRBV7-9; 7 bases map to TRBD1. CDR1 and CDR2 (germline): SEHNR, FQNEAQ (reference sequence). V lost 5 bases to trimming and J lost 4 bases; unmatched junction nucleotides: 10. The CDR3 has 15 amino acids. The CDR3 protein is CASSLSEGAIYGYTF. CDR3 sequence (DNA): TGTGCCAGCAGCCTATCGGAGGGGGCGATCTATGGCTACACCTTC.

V gene TRBV20-1 combines with J gene TRBJ2-7; 14 nucleotides align to TRBD2. From germline, CDR1 is DFQATT and CDR2 SNEGSKA (reference sequence). Trimming removed 1 base from V and 0 bases from J; junction bases left unmatched: 8. The length of the CDR3 is 18 residues. CDR3 protein: CSARAYGLAGGSSYEQYF. As DNA, the CDR3 is TGCAGTGCTAGAGCGTACGGACTAGCGGGGGGAAGCTCCTACGAGCAGTACTTC.

The chain couples TRBV3-1 to TRBJ2-4, with TRBD2 identical over 7 bases. Matching the DNA end better, TRBJ2-7 makes the J call doubtful. The germline V gene encodes CDR1 LGHDT and CDR2 YNNKEL (reference sequence). This CDR3 has 18 residues. CDR3 in DNA: TGTGCCAGCAGCCCCTACTTGCTAGCGGAGCCGCCTGGATACGAGCAGTACTTC. It encodes CASSPYLLAEPPGYEQYF.

In this sample, this clonotype turned up a few times. The rearrangement uses TRBV29-1 and TRBJ2-6; D perhaps matches TRBD2 (6 bases). CDR3 length equals 16 residues. Germline-derived CDR1 and CDR2 are SQVTM and ANQGSEA. Trimming removed 4 bases at V and 2 bases at J, with 15 bases between. DNA for the CDR3: TGCAGCGTTGGGAGGGGTAATAGGCCTGGGGCCAACGTCCTGACTTTC. Translating gives CSVGRGNRPGANVLTF.

The chain is built from TRBV14 and TRBJ1-1; unclear D gene. CDR3 length: 14 residues. Germline V gene lookup returns CDR1 SGHDN and CDR2 FVKESK. V dropped 1 base and J dropped 4 bases, with 10 bases sitting between them. The DNA for the CDR3 is TGTGCCAGCAGCCAAGGGGGTGTTGTCACTGAAGCTTTCTTT. As protein: CASSQGGVVTEAFF.